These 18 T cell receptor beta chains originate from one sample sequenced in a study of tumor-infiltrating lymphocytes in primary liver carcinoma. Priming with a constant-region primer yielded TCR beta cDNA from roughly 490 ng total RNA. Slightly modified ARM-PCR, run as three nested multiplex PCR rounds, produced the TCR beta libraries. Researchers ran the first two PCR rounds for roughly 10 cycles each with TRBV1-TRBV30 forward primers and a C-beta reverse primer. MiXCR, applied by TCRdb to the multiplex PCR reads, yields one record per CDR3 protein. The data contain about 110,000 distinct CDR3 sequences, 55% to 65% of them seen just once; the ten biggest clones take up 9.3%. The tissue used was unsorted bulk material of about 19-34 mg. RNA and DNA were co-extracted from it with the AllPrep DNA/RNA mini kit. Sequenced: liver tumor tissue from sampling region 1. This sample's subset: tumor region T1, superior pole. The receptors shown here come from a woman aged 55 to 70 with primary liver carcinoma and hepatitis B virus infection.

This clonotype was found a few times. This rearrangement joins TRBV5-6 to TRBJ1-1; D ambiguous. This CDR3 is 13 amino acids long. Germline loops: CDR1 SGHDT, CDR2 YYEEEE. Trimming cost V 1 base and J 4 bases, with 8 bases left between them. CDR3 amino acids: CASSLRMGTEAFF. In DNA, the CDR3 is TGTGCCAGCAGCTTGCGGATGGGCACTGAAGCTTTCTTT. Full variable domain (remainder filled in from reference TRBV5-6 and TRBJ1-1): DAGVTQSPTHLIKTRGQQVTLRCSPKSGHDTVSWYQQALGQGPQFIFQYYEEEERQRGNFPDRFSGHQFPNYSSELNVNALLLGDSALYLCASSLRMGTEAFFGQGTRLTVV.

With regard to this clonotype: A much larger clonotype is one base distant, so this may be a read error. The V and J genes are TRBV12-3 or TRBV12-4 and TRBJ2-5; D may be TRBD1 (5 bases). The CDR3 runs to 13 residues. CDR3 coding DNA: TGTGCCAGCAGGGTCAGGGTGGCAGAGGCCCAGTACTTC. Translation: CASRVRVAEAQYF.

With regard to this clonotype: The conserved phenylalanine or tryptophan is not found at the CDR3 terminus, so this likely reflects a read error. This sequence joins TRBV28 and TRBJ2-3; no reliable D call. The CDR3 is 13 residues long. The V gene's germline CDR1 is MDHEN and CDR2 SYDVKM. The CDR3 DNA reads TGTGCCGGCAGTTCCCGGAGCACAGATGCGCAGTATTTG. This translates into CAGSSRSTDAQYL.

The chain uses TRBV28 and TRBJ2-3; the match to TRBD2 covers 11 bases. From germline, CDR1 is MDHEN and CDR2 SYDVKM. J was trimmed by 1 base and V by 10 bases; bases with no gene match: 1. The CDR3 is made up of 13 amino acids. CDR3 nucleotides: TGTGCCACGGGACTAGCGGGCACAGATACGCAGTATTTT. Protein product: CATGLAGTDTQYF. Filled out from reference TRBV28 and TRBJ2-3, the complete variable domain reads DVKVTQSSRYLVKRTGEKVFLECVQDMDHENMFWYRQDPGLGLRLIYFSYDVKMKEKGDIPEGYSVSREKKERFSLILESASTNQTSMYLCATGLAGTDTQYFGPGTRLTVL.

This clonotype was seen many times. The CDR3 is CASSSGTYEQYF. CDR3 DNA: TGCGCCAGCAGCTCAGGGACCTACGAGCAGTACTTC. This rearrangement joins TRBV5-1 to TRBJ2-7; D may be TRBD1 (5 bases). The CDR3 has 12 residues. The germline CDR1 and CDR2 sequences are SGHRS and YFSETQ. V was clipped by 3 bases and J by 2 bases, with 6 bases between them.

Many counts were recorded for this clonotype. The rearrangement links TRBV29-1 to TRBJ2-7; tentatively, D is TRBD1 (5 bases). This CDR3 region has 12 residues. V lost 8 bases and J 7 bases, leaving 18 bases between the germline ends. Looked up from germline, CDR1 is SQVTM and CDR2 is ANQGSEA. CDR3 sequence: CSSSVGRNEQYF. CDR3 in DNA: TGCAGCAGCTCCGTGGGGCGAAATGAGCAGTACTTC.

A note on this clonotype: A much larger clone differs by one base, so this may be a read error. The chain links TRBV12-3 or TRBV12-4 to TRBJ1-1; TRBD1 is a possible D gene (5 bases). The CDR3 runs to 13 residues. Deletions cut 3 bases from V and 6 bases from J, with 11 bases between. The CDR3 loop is CASSFAGSSEAFF. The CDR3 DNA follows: TGTGCCAGCAGTTTCGCAGGGAGCTCTGAAGCTTTCTTT.

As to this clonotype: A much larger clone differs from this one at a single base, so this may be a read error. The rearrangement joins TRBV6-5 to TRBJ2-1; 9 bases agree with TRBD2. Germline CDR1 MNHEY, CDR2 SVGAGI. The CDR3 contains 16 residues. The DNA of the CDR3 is TGTGCCAGCAGTTACCTCGGGCTAGCGGGGTACAGTGAGCAGTTCTTC. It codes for CASSYLGLAGYSEQFF.

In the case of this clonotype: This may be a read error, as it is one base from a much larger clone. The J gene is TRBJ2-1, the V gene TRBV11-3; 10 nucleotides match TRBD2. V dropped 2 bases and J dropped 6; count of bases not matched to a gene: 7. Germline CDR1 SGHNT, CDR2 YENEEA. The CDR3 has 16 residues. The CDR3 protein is CASSLWLAGGTNEQFF. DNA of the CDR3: TGTGCCAGCAGCTTATGGTTAGCGGGAGGAACCAATGAGCAGTTCTTC.

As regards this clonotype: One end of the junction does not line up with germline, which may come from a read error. The CDR3 region is CASSSRHVGSHEHYF. The CDR3 DNA reads as TGTGCCAGCAGCTCGAGGCATGTCGGGAGCCACGAGCATTACTTC. V is TRBV5-6 and J is TRBJ2-7; tentative D call: TRBD2 (6 bases). Germline assignment: CDR1 SGHDT and CDR2 YYEEEE. The CDR3 runs to 15 residues.

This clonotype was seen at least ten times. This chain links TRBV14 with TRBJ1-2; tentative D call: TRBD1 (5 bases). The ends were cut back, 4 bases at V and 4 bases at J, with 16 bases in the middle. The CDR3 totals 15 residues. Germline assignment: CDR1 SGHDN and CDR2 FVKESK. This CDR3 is CASSPTQGIGYGYTF. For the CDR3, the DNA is TGTGCCAGCAGCCCTACGCAGGGAATCGGCTATGGCTACACCTTC.

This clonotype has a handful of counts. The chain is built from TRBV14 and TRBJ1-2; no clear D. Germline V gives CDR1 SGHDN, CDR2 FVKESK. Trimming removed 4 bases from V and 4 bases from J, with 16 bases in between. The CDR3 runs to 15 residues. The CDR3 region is CASSPTKGIGYGYTF. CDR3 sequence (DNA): TGTGCCAGCAGCCCTACGAAGGGAATCGGCTATGGCTACACCTTC. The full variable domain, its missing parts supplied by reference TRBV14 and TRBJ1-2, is EAGVTQFPSHSVIEKGQTVTLRCDPISGHDNLYWYRRVMGKEIKFLLHFVKESKQDESGMPNNRFLAERTGGTYSTLKVQPAELEDSGVYFCASSPTKGIGYGYTFGSGTRLTVV.

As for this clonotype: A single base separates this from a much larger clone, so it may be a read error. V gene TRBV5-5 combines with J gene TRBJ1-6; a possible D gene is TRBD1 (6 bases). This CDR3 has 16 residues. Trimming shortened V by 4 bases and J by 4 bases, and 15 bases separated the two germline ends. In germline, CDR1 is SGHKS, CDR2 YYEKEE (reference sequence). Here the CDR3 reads CASSQRTEKYNSPLHF. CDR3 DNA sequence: TGTGCCAGCAGCCAAAGGACAGAGAAATATAATTCACCCCTCCACTTT. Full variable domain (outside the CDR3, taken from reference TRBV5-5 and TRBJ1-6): DAGVTQSPTHLIKTRGQQVTLRCSPISGHKSVSWYQQVLGQGPQFIFQYYEKEERGRGNFPDRFSARQFPNYSSELNVNALLLGDSALYLCASSQRTEKYNSPLHFGNGTRLTVT.

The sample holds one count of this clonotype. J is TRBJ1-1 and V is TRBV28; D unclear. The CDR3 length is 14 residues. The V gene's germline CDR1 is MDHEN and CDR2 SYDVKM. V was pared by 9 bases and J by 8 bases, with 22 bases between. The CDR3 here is CASWARDGGTEAFF. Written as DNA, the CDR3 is TGTGCCAGTTGGGCAAGGGATGGAGGCACAGAAGCTTTCTTT.

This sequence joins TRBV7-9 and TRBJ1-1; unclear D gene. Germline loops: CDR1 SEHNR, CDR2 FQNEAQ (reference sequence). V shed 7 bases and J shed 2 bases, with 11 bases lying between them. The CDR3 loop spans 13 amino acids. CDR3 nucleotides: TGTGCCAGCACCCTGGAGGCAAACACTGAAGCTTTCTTT. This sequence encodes CASTLEANTEAFF.

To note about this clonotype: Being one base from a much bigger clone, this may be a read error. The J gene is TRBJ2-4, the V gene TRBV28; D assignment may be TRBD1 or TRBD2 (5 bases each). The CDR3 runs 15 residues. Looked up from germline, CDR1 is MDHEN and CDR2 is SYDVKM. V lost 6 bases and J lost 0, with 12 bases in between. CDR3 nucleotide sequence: TGTGCCAGCAGATCCCACGGGACAGCCAAAAACATTCAGTACTTC. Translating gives CASRSHGTAKNIQYF.

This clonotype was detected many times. The CDR3 spells CASRSYRVETQYF. CDR3 DNA sequence: TGTGCCAGCAGAAGTTATCGGGTAGAGACCCAGTACTTC. The chain is built from TRBV6-1 and TRBJ2-5; D call uncertain. This CDR3 has 13 amino acids. CDR1 is MNHNS, CDR2 SASEGT, per germline. V was cut by 6 bases and J by 4 bases, with 12 bases left in between.

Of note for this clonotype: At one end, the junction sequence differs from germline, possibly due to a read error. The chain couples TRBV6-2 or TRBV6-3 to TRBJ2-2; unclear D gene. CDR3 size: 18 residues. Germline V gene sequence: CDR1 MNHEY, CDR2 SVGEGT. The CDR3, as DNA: TGTGCCAGCTGTTACTCGAGTTTTCGGATAGATAACACCGGGGAGCTGTTTTTT. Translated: CASCYSSFRIDNTGELFF.